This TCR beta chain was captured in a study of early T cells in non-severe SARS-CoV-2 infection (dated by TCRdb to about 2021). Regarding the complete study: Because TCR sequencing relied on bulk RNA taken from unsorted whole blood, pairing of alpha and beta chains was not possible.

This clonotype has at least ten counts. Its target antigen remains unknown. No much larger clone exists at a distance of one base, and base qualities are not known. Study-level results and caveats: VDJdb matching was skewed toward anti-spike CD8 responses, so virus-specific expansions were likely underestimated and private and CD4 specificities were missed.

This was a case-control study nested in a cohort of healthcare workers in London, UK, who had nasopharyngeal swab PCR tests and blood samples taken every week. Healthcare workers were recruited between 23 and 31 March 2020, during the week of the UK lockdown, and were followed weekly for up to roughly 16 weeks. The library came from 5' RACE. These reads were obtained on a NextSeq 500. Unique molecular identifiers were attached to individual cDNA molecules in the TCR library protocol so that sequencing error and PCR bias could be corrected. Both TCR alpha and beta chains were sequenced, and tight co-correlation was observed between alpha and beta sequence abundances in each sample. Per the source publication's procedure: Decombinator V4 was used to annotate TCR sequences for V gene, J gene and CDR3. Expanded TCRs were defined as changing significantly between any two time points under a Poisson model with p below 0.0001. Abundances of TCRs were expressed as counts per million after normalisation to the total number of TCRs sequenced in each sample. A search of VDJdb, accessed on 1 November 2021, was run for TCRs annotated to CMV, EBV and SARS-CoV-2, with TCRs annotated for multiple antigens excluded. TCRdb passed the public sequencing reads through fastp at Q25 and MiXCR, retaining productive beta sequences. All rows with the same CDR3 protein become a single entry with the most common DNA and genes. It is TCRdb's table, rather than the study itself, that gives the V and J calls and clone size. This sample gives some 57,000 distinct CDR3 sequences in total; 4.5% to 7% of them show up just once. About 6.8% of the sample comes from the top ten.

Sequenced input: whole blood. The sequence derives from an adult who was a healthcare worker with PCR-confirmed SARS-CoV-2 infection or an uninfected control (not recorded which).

The nucleotides are TGTGCCAGCAGCCTAAAAAATGAGCAGTTCTTC. Translated, it gives CASSLKNEQFF. This chain joins TRBV12-3 or TRBV12-4 to TRBJ2-1, with no reliable assignment of the D segment. The V end loses 6 bases and the J end loses 7 bases, and a stretch of 7 bases separates them. The CDR3 starts with the cysteine, ends with the phenylalanine, and has 11 residues. CDR3 DNA only is kept here, 33 bases in frame from base 1.